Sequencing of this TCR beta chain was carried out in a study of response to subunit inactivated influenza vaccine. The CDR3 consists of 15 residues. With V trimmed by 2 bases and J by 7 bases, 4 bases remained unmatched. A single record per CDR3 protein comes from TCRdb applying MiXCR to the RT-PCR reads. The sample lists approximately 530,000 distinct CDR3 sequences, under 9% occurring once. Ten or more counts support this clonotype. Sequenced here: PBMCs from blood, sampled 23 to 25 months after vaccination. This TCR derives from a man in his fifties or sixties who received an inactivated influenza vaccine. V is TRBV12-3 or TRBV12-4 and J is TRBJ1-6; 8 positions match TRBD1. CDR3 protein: CASSLTGTGNSPLHF. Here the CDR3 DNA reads TGTGCCAGCAGTTTAACCGGGACAGGAAATTCACCCCTCCACTTT.